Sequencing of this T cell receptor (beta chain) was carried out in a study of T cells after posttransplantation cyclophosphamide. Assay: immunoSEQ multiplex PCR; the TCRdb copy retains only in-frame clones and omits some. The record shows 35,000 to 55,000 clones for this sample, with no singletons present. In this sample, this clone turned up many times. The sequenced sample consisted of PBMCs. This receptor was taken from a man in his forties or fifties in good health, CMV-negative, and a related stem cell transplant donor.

The CDR3: CASSWEGSHQPQHF. The CDR3 nucleotides are TGTGCCAGCAGCTGGGAGGGCTCCCATCAGCCCCAGCATTTT. The V gene is TRBV7-9, the J gene TRBJ1-5; D unresolved. The V gene lost 4 bases and the J gene lost 5 bases, with 12 bases spanning the gap. The CDR3 has 14 residues. Germline lookup yields CDR1 SEHNR and CDR2 FQNEAQ (reference sequence).